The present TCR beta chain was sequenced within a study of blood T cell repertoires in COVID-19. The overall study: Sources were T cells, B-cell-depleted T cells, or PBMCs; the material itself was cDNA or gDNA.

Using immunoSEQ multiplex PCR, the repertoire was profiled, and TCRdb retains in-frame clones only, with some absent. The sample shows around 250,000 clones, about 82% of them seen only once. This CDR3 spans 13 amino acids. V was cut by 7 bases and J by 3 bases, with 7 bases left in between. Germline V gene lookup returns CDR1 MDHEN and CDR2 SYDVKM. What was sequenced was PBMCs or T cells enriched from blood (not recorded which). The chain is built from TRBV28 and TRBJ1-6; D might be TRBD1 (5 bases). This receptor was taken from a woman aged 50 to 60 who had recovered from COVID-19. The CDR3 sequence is CASMTVYNSPLHF. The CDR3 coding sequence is TGTGCCAGCATGACAGTCTATAATTCACCCCTCCACTTT.